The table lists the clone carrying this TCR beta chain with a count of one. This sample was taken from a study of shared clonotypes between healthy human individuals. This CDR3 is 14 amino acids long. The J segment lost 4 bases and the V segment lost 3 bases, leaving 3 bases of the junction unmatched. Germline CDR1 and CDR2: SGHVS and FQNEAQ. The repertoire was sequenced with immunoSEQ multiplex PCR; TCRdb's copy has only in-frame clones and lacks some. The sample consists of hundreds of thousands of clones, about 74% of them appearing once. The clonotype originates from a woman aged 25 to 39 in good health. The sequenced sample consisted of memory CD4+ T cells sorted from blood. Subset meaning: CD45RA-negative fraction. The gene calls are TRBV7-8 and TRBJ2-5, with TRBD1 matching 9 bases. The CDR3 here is CASSFNRGRETQYF. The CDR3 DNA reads TGTGCCAGCAGCTTCAACAGGGGGCGAGAGACCCAGTACTTC.